This T cell receptor beta chain was identified during a study of spatial heterogeneity in lung cancer. About the study: Alpha-chain sequences were consistently detected in smaller numbers than beta-chain sequences.

Unique molecular identifiers, one per molecule, were present on every TCR cDNA molecule. TCRdb reprocessed the 5' RACE reads with MiXCR, giving one entry per CDR3 protein. The data show some 2,000 distinct CDR3 sequences, with more than 7% seen just once and about 23% held by the top ten. Documented time point: sample taken at primary tumor resection. V shed 3 bases, J shed 2 bases, and the junction held 4 bases outside the gene matches. CDR1 ENHRY and CDR2 SYGVKD come from the germline V gene. This CDR3 contains 14 residues. Study-wide results and limits: It was estimated that coverage of tumor T cells reached roughly 7% for alpha chains and around 13% for beta chains. Ubiquitous and regional nonsynonymous mutation counts were tracked by ubiquitous and regional expanded TCR counts, respectively. Tracking of tumor mutation counts was seen in expanded intratumoral alpha and beta TCR counts.

In its sample, this clonotype ranks as large. Antigen specificity is unknown. This sample comprised lung tumor tissue, obtained at surgery. The receptor was derived from a male donor with early-stage non-small cell lung cancer. The chain links TRBV10-3 to TRBJ2-7; 7 bases align to TRBD1. CDR3 residues: CAISEGTAAYEQYF. CDR3 DNA sequence: TGTGCCATCAGTGAAGGGACAGCGGCCTACGAGCAGTACTTC.